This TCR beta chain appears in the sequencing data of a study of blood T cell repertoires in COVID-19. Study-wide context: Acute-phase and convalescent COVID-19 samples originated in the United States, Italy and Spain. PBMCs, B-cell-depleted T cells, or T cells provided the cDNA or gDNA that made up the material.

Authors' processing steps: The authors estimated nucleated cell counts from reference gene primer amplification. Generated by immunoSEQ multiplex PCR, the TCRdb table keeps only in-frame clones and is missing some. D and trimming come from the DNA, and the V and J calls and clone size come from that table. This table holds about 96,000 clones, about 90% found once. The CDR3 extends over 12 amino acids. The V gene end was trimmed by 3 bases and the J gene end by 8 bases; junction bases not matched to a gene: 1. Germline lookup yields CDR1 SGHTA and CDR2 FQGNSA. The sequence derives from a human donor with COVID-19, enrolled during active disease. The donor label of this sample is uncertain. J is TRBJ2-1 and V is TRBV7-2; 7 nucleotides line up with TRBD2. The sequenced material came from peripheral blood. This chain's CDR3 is CASSLGGDEQFF. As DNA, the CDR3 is TGTGCCAGCAGCTTGGGAGGGGATGAGCAGTTCTTC.